The 14 T cell receptor beta chains presented below share a single source sample, sequenced in a study of immune evolution from preneoplasia to lung adenocarcinoma. Profiling relied on immunoSEQ multiplex PCR, and the TCRdb table lists in-frame clones only, not all of them. Of over 30,000 clones in the sample, roughly 74% are singletons; the top ten hold roughly 6.6%. Source material: FFPE invasive lung adenocarcinoma tissue. These receptor sequences come from a person aged 55-75 years with lung adenocarcinoma.

J is TRBJ2-7 and V is TRBV7-2; 10 bases agree with TRBD1. Germline CDR1 is SGHTA and CDR2 is FQGNSA. The CDR3 contains 13 residues. The V segment lost 8 bases and the J segment 4 bases; nucleotides outside the gene matches: 5. Here the CDR3 DNA reads TGTGCCAGCGGGAGACAGGGGGCATACGAGCAGTACTTC. It yields the protein CASGRQGAYEQYF.

The chain combines TRBV14 with TRBJ2-5; D unclear. The CDR3 runs to 11 residues. Germline V gives CDR1 SGHDN, CDR2 FVKESK. V dropped 0 bases and J dropped 7 bases, with 3 bases sitting between them. The CDR3 sequence: CASSQEGTQYF. Written as DNA, the CDR3 is TGTGCCAGCAGCCAAGAGGGGACCCAGTACTTC.

This chain connects TRBV12-5 to TRBJ2-3; D unresolved. The CDR3 contains 12 residues. Trimming stripped 2 bases from V and 10 bases from J, with 10 bases between. Per the germline V gene, CDR1 is LGHNT and CDR2 is FRNRAP. DNA of the CDR3: TGTGCTAGTGGTTTGTGGTCGGGCGCGCAGTATTTT. It codes for CASGLWSGAQYF.

This clone came up a few times. This chain joins TRBV5-4 and TRBJ2-2; 7 bases are a match to TRBD1. The germline V gene has CDR1 SGHNT and CDR2 YYREEE (reference sequence). CDR3 length: 15 residues. The J segment lost 0 bases and the V segment lost 4 bases, leaving 3 bases of the junction unmatched. CDR3 bases: TGTGCCAGCAGCGGGGGACAGTCGAACACCGGGGAGCTGTTTTTT. It encodes CASSGGQSNTGELFF.

The CDR3 coding sequence is TGTGCCAGCAGCCGCACGGGACAGGGTAGGGAGACCCAGTACTTC. This gives the protein CASSRTGQGRETQYF. The chain joins TRBV4-2 to TRBJ2-5; TRBD1 matches at 9 bases. This CDR3 is built from 15 residues. Germline V gene data show CDR1 as LGHNA and CDR2 as YNFKEQ. V lost 4 bases to trimming and J lost 5 bases; unmatched junction nucleotides: 8.

The chain combines TRBV5-5 with TRBJ1-4; no firm D call. This CDR3 is built from 15 residues. Germline CDR1 reads SGHKS; CDR2 reads YYEKEE (reference sequence). V shed 4 bases and J shed 6 bases, with 16 bases lying between them. CDR3 loop: CASSRSGRPDEKLFF. In nucleotides, the CDR3 is TGTGCCAGCAGCCGCAGTGGCAGGCCCGATGAAAAACTGTTTTTT.

The chain is built from TRBV7-2 and TRBJ2-1, with TRBD2 identical over 12 bases. V lost 5 bases and J lost 13; bases outside the gene matches: 12. CDR1 and CDR2 (germline): SGHTA, FQGNSA. The CDR3 is 15 amino acids. CDR3 region: CASSPGLAGNEGQFF. The CDR3 bases are TGTGCCAGCAGCCCAGGACTAGCGGGAAATGAAGGTCAGTTCTTC.

The rearrangement links TRBV7-9 to TRBJ2-2, with TRBD2 matching over 9 bases. CDR3 length: 13 amino acids. Trimming removed 5 bases from V and 6 bases from J; junction bases left unmatched: 1. Germline assignment: CDR1 SEHNR and CDR2 FQNEAQ (reference sequence). The chain's CDR3 is CASSQREAGELFF. For the CDR3, the DNA is TGTGCCAGCAGCCAGCGGGAGGCCGGGGAGCTGTTTTTT.

The V gene is TRBV5-4, the J gene TRBJ2-5; D gene ambiguous. The V gene lost 1 base and the J gene lost 6 bases, with 13 bases spanning the gap. This CDR3 is 14 amino acids long. Germline V gene lookup returns CDR1 SGHNT and CDR2 YYREEE (reference sequence). The CDR3 here is CASSLPGPLKTQYF. The CDR3, as DNA: TGTGCCAGCAGCTTGCCGGGCCCCCTAAAGACCCAGTACTTC.

The chain links TRBV9 to TRBJ2-7; unclear D gene. This CDR3 has 14 residues. In germline, CDR1 is SGDLS, CDR2 YYNGEE. Trimming took off 4 bases at V and 4 bases at J, with 15 bases between the two ends. Written as DNA, the CDR3 is TGTGCCAGCAGCCCTTTCGTGGGTACTTACGAGCAGTACTTC. Residues: CASSPFVGTYEQYF. Full variable domain (rest looked up from reference TRBV9 and TRBJ2-7): DSGVTQTPKHLITATGQRVTLRCSPRSGDLSVYWYQQSLDQGLQFLIQYYNGEERAKGNILERFSAQQFPDLHSELNLSSLELGDSALYFCASSPFVGTYEQYFGPGTRLTVT.

This clone was seen a handful of times. This chain connects TRBV7-9 to TRBJ2-3, with D unclear. The CDR3 runs 15 residues. V lost 4 bases to trimming and J lost 6 bases, with 17 bases between them. Germline assignment: CDR1 SEHNR and CDR2 FQNEAQ (reference sequence). The chain's CDR3 is CASSYSPAESDTQYF. In DNA form, the CDR3 reads TGTGCCAGCAGCTATTCACCGGCCGAGTCGGATACGCAGTATTTT. Full variable domain (remainder filled in from reference TRBV7-9 and TRBJ2-3): DTGVSQNPRHKITKRGQNVTFRCDPISEHNRLYWYRQTLGQGPEFLTYFQNEAQLEKSRLLSDRFSAERPKGSFSTLEIQRTEQGDSAMYLCASSYSPAESDTQYFGPGTRLTVL.

The chain is built from TRBV7-9 and TRBJ2-3, with a possible D match to TRBD2 (6 bases). Germline values: CDR1 SEHNR, CDR2 FQNEAQ (reference sequence). V shed 4 bases and J shed 6 bases, with 17 bases lying between them. This CDR3 region has 15 residues. The CDR3 DNA is TGTGCCAGCAGCTCCCTGGACTATTCCCTGGATACGCAGTATTTT. Its protein is CASSSLDYSLDTQYF.

V usage is TRBV4-2 and J usage is TRBJ2-3, with 8 bases fitting TRBD2. Losses at the gene ends were 3 bases for V and 5 bases for J; bases not matched to a gene: 10. The CDR3 runs 16 residues. Germline V gives CDR1 LGHNA, CDR2 YNFKEQ. This chain's CDR3 is CASSQGEGAGEDTQYF. CDR3 DNA sequence: TGTGCCAGCAGCCAGGGGGAGGGAGCGGGGGAAGATACGCAGTATTTT.

The chain has TRBV19 and TRBJ2-3; 10 nucleotides align to TRBD2. Trimming removed 7 bases from V and 1 base from J; junction bases left unmatched: 8. This CDR3 has 16 amino acids. Germline V lookup: CDR1 LNHDA, CDR2 SQIVND (reference sequence). In DNA, the CDR3 is TGTGCCAGTAAGAATCTAGCGGGAGTGGGCACAGATACGCAGTATTTT. Translated, it gives CASKNLAGVGTDTQYF.